This TCR beta chain was captured by sequencing in a study of technical replicates of blood from a handful of donors. After removal of 8 bases from V and 3 bases from J, the junction contained 4 bases not matched to a gene. The CDR3 spans 15 residues. The germline V gene has CDR1 WSHSY and CDR2 SAAADI. Produced via immunoSEQ multiplex PCR; TCRdb's table is partial and in-frame only. Of tens of thousands of clones in the sample, 85% to 95% were seen once. The sequence came from a human donor in good health. The chain carries TRBV10-2 and TRBJ2-2; 12 bases match TRBD2. Sequenced sample: T cells isolated from PBMCs. The CDR3 nucleotides are TGCGCCAGCCGACTAGCGGGAGCGGACACCGGGGAGCTGTTTTTT. Amino acids: CASRLAGADTGELFF.